The rows below give T cell receptor beta chains drawn from one sample of a study of T cell clusters in autoimmune cytopenias. TCRdb re-called the multiplex PCR reads; every CDR3 protein appears as one record, without DNA. The sample includes about 2,500 distinct CDR3 sequences. Source material: peripheral blood. The origin of the receptors is a human donor with an autoimmune cytopenia or autoimmune hepatitis (not recorded which). Each CDR3 is given with its conserved first and last residue. Size is stated for part of the rows, as once, few or many counts, or as a class when the clone is expanded.

J,size,V,CDR3
TRBJ2-3,medium-sized,TRBV30,CAWSVGLAGVSDTQYF
TRBJ2-6,large,TRBV29-1,CSVGKDPTGANVLTF
TRBJ2-7,-,TRBV5-4,CASSLAGTGGREQYF
TRBJ1-1,-,TRBV29-1,CSVVGGGERNTEAFF
TRBJ1-2,medium-sized,TRBV19,CASSPRDSINYGYTF
TRBJ2-1,-,TRBV6-2/TRBV6-3,CASSYSSITAGSSYNEQFF
TRBJ1-5,-,TRBV19,CASSILGTGGGQPQHF
TRBJ2-3,-,TRBV6-5,CASSSPYGTSGVSSTDTQYF
TRBJ1-1,large,TRBV29-1,CSVVTRGGTEAFF
TRBJ2-7,medium-sized,TRBV6-6,CASSYAAVSSYEQYF
TRBJ2-3,medium-sized,TRBV18,CASSGSGDTQYF
TRBJ2-7,-,TRBV29-1,CSVEASGFYEQYF
TRBJ1-2,medium-sized,TRBV30,CAWSVLDYGYTF
TRBJ2-5,-,TRBV6-5,CASSSGTSVIMRETQYF
TRBJ2-2,medium-sized,TRBV15,CATSREHTGELFF
TRBJ2-3,-,TRBV6-2/TRBV6-3,CASARVAFTDTQYF
TRBJ2-7,-,TRBV5-4,CASTRDRAHEQYF
TRBJ1-5,medium-sized,TRBV29-1,CSVGGTGDRDQPQHF
TRBJ1-6,medium-sized,TRBV19,CATGGADDSPLHF
TRBJ1-1,-,TRBV19,CASSLQKTPGQFNTEAFF
TRBJ2-3,hyperexpanded,TRBV5-6,CASSLLAPGDTQYF
TRBJ1-2,-,TRBV5-6,CASSLASGRGGYGYTF
TRBJ2-7,-,TRBV18,CASSPSSSYEQYF
TRBJ2-2,medium-sized,TRBV19,CASRWGNTGELFF
TRBJ2-1,large,TRBV29-1,CSVELLATYNEQFF
TRBJ1-3,-,TRBV12-3/TRBV12-4,CASSLWGSSGNTIYF
TRBJ2-5,-,TRBV20-1,CSALRGEETQYF
TRBJ2-1,-,TRBV6-2/TRBV6-3,CASSTVGGPREQFF
TRBJ1-5,-,TRBV12-3/TRBV12-4,CASSVDLRGQPQHF
TRBJ2-3,-,TRBV5-5,CASSFFALGGSDTQYF
TRBJ2-7,-,TRBV18,CASSPEQLVEQYF
TRBJ2-3,-,TRBV5-5,CASSFGQGTDTQYF
TRBJ2-7,-,TRBV11-1,CASSPHSYEQYF
TRBJ1-5,-,TRBV5-5,CASSLAWGIYQPQHF
TRBJ2-7,-,TRBV6-1,CASGRTRVAYEQYF
TRBJ2-5,-,TRBV12-3/TRBV12-4,CASQFGLAGGIQETQYF
TRBJ2-5,medium-sized,TRBV7-6,CASSSRPGQETQYF
TRBJ1-4,-,TRBV6-1,CASSDQGQGREKLFF
TRBJ1-4,medium-sized,TRBV19,CASRYRPGGDVGEKLFF
TRBJ2-5,medium-sized,TRBV29-1,CSVGLAGGGQETQYF
TRBJ1-2,-,TRBV5-1,CASSLSVSNYGYTF
TRBJ2-5,medium-sized,TRBV6-5,CASRPGAQETQYF
TRBJ2-1,medium-sized,TRBV29-1,CSVDGGAYNEQFF
TRBJ2-1,medium-sized,TRBV5-5,CASSFRFSSYNEQFF
TRBJ2-3,medium-sized,TRBV6-5,CASSYVAGWKSATQYF
TRBJ2-7,-,TRBV12-3/TRBV12-4,CASKLGTGLPYEQYF
TRBJ2-1,medium-sized,TRBV18,CASSPNTVYNEQFF
TRBJ2-7,medium-sized,TRBV6-6,CASSYLGQGESEQYF
TRBJ2-3,-,TRBV24-1,CATSGQGTDTQYF
TRBJ2-1,medium-sized,TRBV19,CASNEGYRGSYNEQFF
TRBJ2-5,-,TRBV18,CASSPGQLYQETQYF
TRBJ2-2,medium-sized,TRBV12-3/TRBV12-4,CASSLWQGASTGELFF
TRBJ2-3,medium-sized,TRBV6-2/TRBV6-3,CASRQVTDTQYF
TRBJ2-7,-,TRBV27,CASSSTGPYEQYF
TRBJ2-3,medium-sized,TRBV19,CASSKDRGTDTQYF
TRBJ2-3,-,TRBV12-3/TRBV12-4,CASSRRLAGYTDTQYF
TRBJ2-5,-,TRBV27,CATHGGRAETQYF